What follows are 31 T cell receptor beta chains derived from one specimen sequenced in a study of cytomegalovirus exposure and HLA in healthy donors. This PCR relied on a set of 60 Vbeta primers and 13 Jbeta primers. TCRdb's table, derived via immunoSEQ multiplex PCR, lists solely in-frame clones and lacks some. The sample holds over 100,000 clones, roughly 85% seen once. Sequencing input: PBMCs. The receptors shown here come from a man aged 55-75 years in good health and CMV-seropositive.

The chain couples TRBV7-3 to TRBJ2-3; D unresolved. The CDR3 totals 15 residues. CDR1 is SGHTA, CDR2 FQGTGA, per germline. Trimming took 1 base from V and 4 from J, leaving 12 bases between them. CDR3 nucleotide sequence: TGTGCCAGCAGCTTAAATGTCGCGTCGGCAGATACGCAGTATTTT. Translated, it gives CASSLNVASADTQYF.

V and J are TRBV18 and TRBJ1-1, with D tentatively TRBD1 (6 bases). V lost 0 bases to trimming and J lost 8 bases, with 16 bases between them. Germline V gene lookup returns CDR1 KGHSH and CDR2 LQKENI. CDR3 size: 15 residues. This chain's CDR3 is CASSPPDRPGLEAFF. In DNA form, the CDR3 reads TGTGCCAGCTCACCACCGGACAGACCCGGGCTGGAAGCTTTCTTT.

As DNA, the CDR3 is TGTGCCAGCAGCCTTTCCTCGGTGGGCGTCACCGGGGAGCTGTTTTTT. The encoded protein is CASSLSSVGVTGELFF. V is TRBV9 and J is TRBJ2-2; D is undetermined. Trimming removed 4 bases at V and 4 bases at J, with 17 bases between. In germline, CDR1 is SGDLS, CDR2 YYNGEE. This CDR3 is 16 amino acids long. Drawing the rest from reference TRBV9 and TRBJ2-2, the complete variable domain is DSGVTQTPKHLITATGQRVTLRCSPRSGDLSVYWYQQSLDQGLQFLIQYYNGEERAKGNILERFSAQQFPDLHSELNLSSLELGDSALYFCASSLSSVGVTGELFFGEGSRLTVL.

The rearrangement uses TRBV6-1 and TRBJ2-5; 10 nucleotides agree with TRBD1. This CDR3 spans 17 amino acids. The V gene end was trimmed by 4 bases and the J gene end by 2 bases; junction bases not matched to a gene: 10. Germline loops: CDR1 MNHNS, CDR2 SASEGT. CDR3 protein: CASSVPGQGTEQETQYF. CDR3 nucleotides: TGTGCCAGCAGTGTCCCGGGACAGGGGACAGAGCAAGAGACCCAGTACTTC.

This clone came up a few times. The chain has TRBV5-5 and TRBJ2-7; 10 bases fit TRBD1. This CDR3 has 14 amino acids. From germline, CDR1 is SGHKS and CDR2 YYEKEE (reference sequence). With V trimmed by 2 bases and J by 4 bases, 3 bases remained unmatched. The CDR3 nucleotides are TGTGCCAGCAGCTTTGACAGGGGGCCGTACGAGCAGTACTTC. Translated, it gives CASSFDRGPYEQYF.

The V and J genes are TRBV6-5 and TRBJ2-5; 9 nucleotides align to TRBD1. The J call is in doubt because the DNA end fits TRBJ2-7 better. CDR1 and CDR2 (germline): MNHEY, SVGAGI. The CDR3 has 16 residues. The CDR3, as DNA: TGTGCCAGCAGTTTCCACGGGACAGGGACAAGGGTCGAGCAGTACTTC. Its translation is CASSFHGTGTRVEQYF.

This clone was observed a single time. The chain carries TRBV29-1 and TRBJ2-2, with a tentative D call TRBD1 (6 bases). The ends were cut back, 6 bases at V and 6 bases at J, with 11 bases in the middle. The CDR3 is made up of 12 amino acids. Germline loops: CDR1 SQVTM, CDR2 ANQGSEA. The chain's CDR3 is CSVEQGAGELFF. The CDR3 bases are TGCAGCGTAGAACAGGGCGCCGGGGAGCTGTTTTTT.

Details on this clone: The junction departs from the called germline gene at one end, perhaps through a read error. The chain couples TRBV7-9 to TRBJ1-1; 8 positions agree with TRBD1. Germline V gene data show CDR1 as SEHNR and CDR2 as FQNEAQ (reference sequence). The CDR3 totals 16 residues. The DNA for the CDR3 is TGTTCCAGCAGCCAAGGACAGGGAGGGAAACTTTCTGAAGCTTTCTTT. Protein product: CSSSQGQGGKLSEAFF.

Of note for this clone: The sample holds other DNA sequences that translate to the same CDR3. V usage is TRBV19 and J usage is TRBJ1-5; TRBD1 aligns across 9 bases. The V gene end was trimmed by 9 bases and the J gene end by 1 base; junction bases not matched to a gene: 10. CDR1 and CDR2 from the germline V gene are LNHDA and SQIVND (reference sequence). This CDR3 comprises 16 residues. The CDR3 sequence is CASSLRTGVSNQPQHF. The CDR3 DNA follows: TGTGCCAGCAGTCTAAGGACAGGGGTAAGCAATCAGCCCCAGCATTTT.

The chain employs TRBV7-9 and TRBJ2-7; tentative D call: TRBD2 (5 bases). The germline V and J ends were trimmed by 5 bases and 0 bases, with 11 bases remaining between them. Germline V gene data show CDR1 as SEHNR and CDR2 as FQNEAQ (reference sequence). CDR3 length: 14 residues. The CDR3 here is CASSLMEDSYEQYF. As DNA, the CDR3 is TGTGCCAGCAGCCTGATGGAGGACTCCTACGAGCAGTACTTC.

The gene calls are TRBV6-5 and TRBJ1-5; D possibly corresponds to TRBD1 (5 bases). The V end was cut by 7 bases, the J end by 4 bases, with 11 bases between. The germline V gene has CDR1 MNHEY and CDR2 SVGAGI. The CDR3 totals 13 residues. CDR3 nucleotides: TGTGCCAGCACACGGGGGGGGAATCAGCCCCAGCATTTT. Translating it yields CASTRGGNQPQHF.

This chain links TRBV19 with TRBJ2-3, with 13 bases fitting TRBD2. V was pared by 5 bases and J by 2 bases, with 10 bases of the junction left unmatched. Germline CDR1 and CDR2: LNHDA and SQIVND (reference sequence). The CDR3 extends over 18 amino acids. The CDR3 DNA follows: TGTGCCAGTAGTCACCTATTGGGACTAGCGGGGACCACAGATACGCAGTATTTT. Its protein product is CASSHLLGLAGTTDTQYF.

This sequence joins TRBV4-3 and TRBJ2-3; D call uncertain. The germline CDR1 and CDR2 sequences are LGHNA and YSLEER. Trimming took off 0 bases at V and 0 bases at J, with 10 bases between the two ends. This CDR3 comprises 16 residues. The CDR3 region has the DNA TGCGCCAGCAGCCAAGATCCGGCAGGAAGCACAGATACGCAGTATTTT. Its translation: CASSQDPAGSTDTQYF.

This clone has a single count. CDR3 loop: CASSLTRDTDGAQHF. The CDR3, as DNA: TGTGCCAGCAGCTTAACGAGGGACACGGACGGGGCCCAGCATTTT. V and J are TRBV7-3 and TRBJ1-5; maybe TRBD1 (6 bases). Looked up from germline, CDR1 is SGHTA and CDR2 is FQGTGA. The CDR3 has 15 amino acids. The V gene lost 0 bases and the J gene lost 11 bases, with 17 bases spanning the gap.

The chain uses TRBV7-2 and TRBJ2-7; D not certain. The CDR3 has 13 residues. Germline V CDR1 and CDR2: SGHTA, FQGNSA. With 4 bases removed from V and 3 bases from J, the gap between germline ends came to 10 bases. CDR3: CASSSAARYEQYF. The CDR3, as DNA: TGTGCCAGCAGCTCGGCGGCTCGCTACGAGCAGTACTTC.

This clone was observed a handful of times. The chain combines TRBV6-1 with TRBJ1-5, with a tentative D call TRBD1 (5 bases). The CDR3 consists of 13 residues. The V end was cut by 5 bases, the J end by 5 bases, with 10 bases between. Looked up from germline, CDR1 is MNHNS and CDR2 is SASEGT. The CDR3: CASSQGGDQPQHF. Here the CDR3 DNA reads TGTGCCAGCAGTCAGGGCGGGGATCAGCCCCAGCATTTT.

The chain has TRBV5-6 and TRBJ1-4; unclear D gene. The CDR3 length is 12 residues. Germline V gives CDR1 SGHDT, CDR2 YYEEEE. Trimming removed 6 bases at V and 7 bases at J, with 10 bases between. The CDR3: CASTGEGEKLFF. CDR3 nucleotides: TGTGCCAGCACTGGAGAAGGTGAAAAACTGTTTTTT.

The genes are TRBV9 and TRBJ2-3; 12 bases align to TRBD2. Germline V lookup: CDR1 SGDLS, CDR2 YYNGEE. J lost 3 bases, V lost 3 bases, and 5 bases had no gene match. The CDR3 is made up of 16 amino acids. CDR3 DNA: TGTGCCAGCAGCGAGAGGACTAGCGGGGAAACAGATACGCAGTATTTT. It specifies CASSERTSGETDTQYF.

V is TRBV7-9 and J is TRBJ2-3, with 7 nucleotides matching TRBD1. The germline V gene encodes CDR1 SEHNR and CDR2 FQNEAQ (reference sequence). The CDR3 contains 15 residues. With 5 bases clipped from V and 5 bases from J, the junction kept 10 bases outside the gene matches. CDR3: CASSDRDSFLDTQYF. For the CDR3, the DNA is TGTGCCAGCAGCGACCGGGACAGTTTCTTAGATACGCAGTATTTT.

This rearrangement joins TRBV9 to TRBJ2-5; no reliable D call. CDR1 is SGDLS and CDR2 is YYNGEE in the germline V gene. Between the trimmed V and J ends, which lost 0 bases and 1 base, there was a span of 7 bases. The length of the CDR3 is 14 residues. In DNA, the CDR3 is TGTGCCAGCAGCGTAGGGGTAGCCCAAGAGACCCAGTACTTC. It specifies CASSVGVAQETQYF.

The chain is built from TRBV19 and TRBJ2-3; TRBD2 matches at 11 bases. Per germline, CDR1 LNHDA and CDR2 SQIVND (reference sequence). The CDR3 sequence is 18 residues long. J lost 4 bases, V lost 0 bases, and 9 bases had no gene match. CDR3 amino acids: CASSIDHLGLADSDTQYF. The CDR3 bases are TGTGCCAGTAGTATAGATCACTTGGGACTAGCGGACTCAGATACGCAGTATTTT.

The gene calls are TRBV11-3 and TRBJ2-7, with D perhaps TRBD2 (6 bases). The CDR3 covers 14 residues. Trimming shortened V by 7 bases and J by 9 bases, and 22 bases separated the two germline ends. Germline V gene sequence: CDR1 SGHNT, CDR2 YENEEA. In nucleotides, the CDR3 is TGTGCCAGCACCTCCCCCGGGAGCCTGTCCGGGCAGTACTTC. Amino acid sequence: CASTSPGSLSGQYF.

The chain recombines TRBV7-2 with TRBJ1-1, with a weak D call TRBD1 (6 bases). CDR3 length equals 13 residues. From germline, CDR1 is SGHTA and CDR2 FQGNSA. V was cut by 1 base and J by 3 bases, with 6 bases left in between. CDR3 in amino acids: CASSLDRDTEAFF. The CDR3 nucleotides read TGTGCCAGCAGCTTAGACAGGGACACTGAAGCTTTCTTT.

The chain recombines TRBV7-8 with TRBJ1-4, with 7 bases matching TRBD1. Looked up from germline, CDR1 is SGHVS and CDR2 is FQNEAQ. Trimming at V came to 4 bases and at J to 8 bases, leaving 7 bases not matched to a gene. The CDR3 length is 14 residues. CDR3 DNA sequence: TGTGCCAGCAGCTACACAGGGGTCGGAGAAAAACTGTTTTTT. This translates into CASSYTGVGEKLFF.

The chain carries TRBV28 and TRBJ2-5; TRBD2 aligns across 9 bases. Germline V gives CDR1 MDHEN, CDR2 SYDVKM. The CDR3 is made up of 13 amino acids. J lost 1 base, V lost 8 bases, and 2 bases had no gene match. Here the CDR3 reads CASGAGGQETQYF. The CDR3 coding sequence is TGTGCCAGCGGAGCGGGGGGCCAAGAGACCCAGTACTTC.

This clone came up a few times. J is TRBJ1-1 and V is TRBV5-1; weak D call: TRBD1 (5 bases). V lost 3 bases and J 4 bases, leaving 10 bases between the germline ends. This CDR3 comprises 13 residues. CDR1 SGHRS and CDR2 YFSETQ come from the germline V gene. The CDR3, as DNA: TGCGCCAGCAGCTCGACAGTGAGCACTGAAGCTTTCTTT. This encodes CASSSTVSTEAFF.

The chain combines TRBV6-5 with TRBJ2-7, with D tentatively TRBD1 (5 bases). Looked up from germline, CDR1 is MNHEY and CDR2 is SVGAGI. Trimming removed 8 bases at V and 2 bases at J, with 10 bases between. This CDR3 region has 12 residues. Written as DNA, the CDR3 is TGTGCCAGCTGCACAGGACCCTACGAGCAGTACTTC. Amino acids: CASCTGPYEQYF.

This clone turned up a few times. The J gene is TRBJ2-7, the V gene TRBV5-4; 8 positions match TRBD2. CDR3 length equals 14 residues. Germline V gene sequence: CDR1 SGHNT, CDR2 YYREEE (reference sequence). V was clipped by 6 bases and J by 6 bases; unmatched bases: 11. The CDR3 loop is CASTEGLVNGEQYF. In DNA form, the CDR3 reads TGTGCCAGCACCGAGGGACTAGTTAACGGCGAGCAGTACTTC.

The gene calls are TRBV5-6 and TRBJ1-1, with 8 bases matching TRBD1. Trimming at V came to 3 bases and at J to 4 bases, leaving 8 bases not matched to a gene. Germline values: CDR1 SGHDT, CDR2 YYEEEE. The CDR3 spans 15 residues. The CDR3 bases are TGTGCCAGCAGCTCGACAGGGGTAGTCATCACTGAAGCTTTCTTT. It is translated as CASSSTGVVITEAFF. Using reference TRBV5-6 and TRBJ1-1 for the parts outside the CDR3, the full variable domain is DAGVTQSPTHLIKTRGQQVTLRCSPKSGHDTVSWYQQALGQGPQFIFQYYEEEERQRGNFPDRFSGHQFPNYSSELNVNALLLGDSALYLCASSSTGVVITEAFFGQGTRLTVV.

The J gene is TRBJ1-1, the V gene TRBV7-8, with a tentative D call TRBD1 (5 bases). The V gene lost 5 bases and the J gene lost 2 bases, with 12 bases spanning the gap. The CDR3 loop spans 14 amino acids. The V gene's germline CDR1 is SGHVS and CDR2 FQNEAQ. The CDR3 sequence is CASSPMDINTEAFF. For the CDR3, the DNA is TGTGCCAGCAGCCCTATGGACATCAACACTGAAGCTTTCTTT.

The rearrangement joins TRBV25-1 to TRBJ1-2; possible D gene TRBD1, 6 bases. Germline V gives CDR1 MGHDK, CDR2 SYGVNS. V shed 5 bases and J shed 2 bases, with 12 bases lying between them. The CDR3 runs to 14 residues. The CDR3 coding sequence is TGTGCCAGCAGTTCCCAAGGACAGAACTATGGCTACACCTTC. It specifies CASSSQGQNYGYTF.